The clone carrying this T cell receptor beta chain was seen only a few times. The antigen is undetermined. The data were obtained in a study of regulatory T cells in long-lasting Graves disease. Study outcomes and limitations: Public clonotype sharing was higher in persistent than newly diagnosed patients.

Arm-PCR of CDR3 regions and iRepertoire HTBI primers were used to build TCR beta libraries. TCRdb re-derived calls from the multiplex PCR reads in MiXCR, one entry per CDR3 protein. Among about 540,000 distinct CDR3 sequences listed, roughly 14% were seen once. Time point here: newly diagnosed GD, antithyroid drugs for less than 3 months. The TCR library was made from RNA that had been extracted from PBMCs in TRIzol. The sample was also reused in another study, on T cells in Graves' hyperthyroidism and ophthalmopathy.

The specimen was peripheral blood mononuclear cells (PBMCs), collected at new diagnosis, from a patient treated with antithyroid drugs. The source is a man aged 25-40 years with Graves disease.

In nucleotides, the CDR3 is TGTGCCAGCAGCCAAATCAGGCTAGCGGGCGCCTACGAGCAGTACTTC. Protein sequence: CASSQIRLAGAYEQYF. V usage is TRBV12-3 or TRBV12-4 and J usage is TRBJ2-7; 8 nucleotides agree with TRBD2. CDR3 length equals 16 residues. V was clipped by 6 bases and J by 2 bases; unmatched bases: 12.